Presented here are 21 T cell receptor beta chains from one specimen sequenced in a study of blood T cell repertoires in COVID-19. Method: immunoSEQ multiplex PCR; TCRdb's copy keeps in-frame clones and lacks some. The table includes about 160,000 clones, around 85% detected once. The sequencing sample was made of peripheral blood. All receptors come from a man aged 60 to 69 who had recovered from COVID-19.

J is TRBJ2-3 and V is TRBV11-3; 11 positions match TRBD2. The V gene's germline CDR1 is SGHNT and CDR2 YENEEA. This CDR3 has 15 residues. The V segment lost 5 bases and the J segment 7 bases; nucleotides outside the gene matches: 8. CDR3 nucleotides: TGTGCCAGCAGCGCAACTAGCGGGGGAACAAATACGCAGTATTTT. This translates into CASSATSGGTNTQYF. The whole variable domain, remainder taken from reference TRBV11-3 and TRBJ2-3, is EAGVVQSPRYKIIEKKQPVAFWCNPISGHNTLYWYLQNLGQGPELLIRYENEEAVDDSQLPKDRFSAERLKGVDSTLKIQPAELGDSAVYLCASSATSGGTNTQYFGPGTRLTVL.

The rearrangement joins TRBV2 to TRBJ2-7; the D gene is possibly TRBD1 (6 bases). V shed 6 bases and J shed 5 bases, with 14 bases lying between them. From germline, CDR1 is SNHLY and CDR2 FYNNEI. The CDR3 totals 13 residues. CDR3 loop: CASRFGGHNEQYF. For the CDR3, the DNA is TGTGCCAGCAGGTTTGGGGGACATAACGAGCAGTACTTC.

The rearrangement links TRBV7-2 to TRBJ1-1; 7 positions match TRBD1. Germline assignment: CDR1 SGHTA and CDR2 FQGNSA. The trim removed 6 bases at V and 4 bases at J, leaving 2 bases unmatched. This CDR3 region has 12 residues. The CDR3 nucleotides are TGTGCCAGCAGAAGACAGGGCACTGAAGCTTTCTTT. This sequence encodes CASRRQGTEAFF.

The genes are TRBV5-6 and TRBJ2-5; tentative D call: TRBD1 (5 bases). Germline V CDR1 and CDR2: SGHDT, YYEEEE. This CDR3 has 13 residues. V lost 4 bases, J lost 5 bases, and 12 bases lay in between. CDR3 in DNA: TGTGCCAGCAGCCCAGGGTCGAGGGAGACCCAGTACTTC. Residues: CASSPGSRETQYF.

The rearrangement links TRBV19 to TRBJ2-1, with unresolved D. CDR1 is LNHDA and CDR2 is SQIVND in the germline V gene (reference sequence). The V end was cut by 7 bases, the J end by 10 bases, with 14 bases between. The length of the CDR3 is 12 residues. The CDR3 coding sequence is TGTGCCAGTACTATGAAGACCGGGGAGCAGTTCTTC. It yields the protein CASTMKTGEQFF.

The chain employs TRBV7-9 and TRBJ1-1, with D tentatively TRBD1 (6 bases). Germline V gene sequence: CDR1 SEHNR, CDR2 FQNEAQ (reference sequence). CDR3 length: 16 residues. V was trimmed by 7 bases and J by 2 bases, leaving 20 bases between them. The CDR3 DNA sequence: TGTGCCAGCACAATTGCTGCGACAGGCAGTAACACTGAAGCTTTCTTT. Its translation: CASTIAATGSNTEAFF.

This clone showed up just once. The gene calls are TRBV4-3 and TRBJ1-4; D may be TRBD1 (5 bases). With 4 bases removed from V and 2 bases from J, the gap between germline ends came to 14 bases. The germline V gene has CDR1 LGHNA and CDR2 YSLEER. The length of the CDR3 is 16 residues. CDR3 protein: CASSPLWRGTNEKLFF. In nucleotides, the CDR3 is TGCGCCAGCAGCCCCCTGTGGAGGGGTACTAATGAAAAACTGTTTTTT.

The chain employs TRBV19 and TRBJ2-1, with D possibly TRBD2 on 6 matching bases. The germline V and J ends were trimmed by 6 bases and 4 bases, with 13 bases remaining between them. Germline V CDR1 and CDR2: LNHDA, SQIVND (reference sequence). The CDR3 sequence is 14 residues long. This CDR3 is CASREGGIYNEQFF. Written as DNA, the CDR3 is TGTGCCAGTAGGGAGGGAGGCATTTACAATGAGCAGTTCTTC.

The V and J genes are TRBV5-5 and TRBJ1-1, with 8 bases matching TRBD1. Germline V CDR1 and CDR2: SGHKS, YYEKEE (reference sequence). V lost 0 bases and J lost 0; bases outside the gene matches: 10. This CDR3 comprises 18 residues. For the CDR3, the DNA is TGTGCCAGCAGCTTGGAGGGGGGCAGGGGGCGCGTGAACACTGAAGCTTTCTTT. Translating gives CASSLEGGRGRVNTEAFF.

V and J are TRBV15 and TRBJ2-3; unclear D gene. Trimming cost V 3 bases and J 1 base, with 17 bases left between them. The V gene's germline CDR1 is LNHNV and CDR2 YYDKDF (reference sequence). The CDR3 runs 17 residues. CDR3: CATSSPLALRRTDTQYF. CDR3 DNA sequence: TGTGCCACCAGCAGTCCACTCGCTTTGAGGCGCACAGATACGCAGTATTTT.

This chain connects TRBV3-1 (or the pseudogene TRBV3-2) to TRBJ2-2; maybe TRBD1 (6 bases). V shed 4 bases and J shed 3 bases, with 12 bases lying between them. Germline V gene data show CDR1 as LGHDT and CDR2 as YNNKEL (reference sequence). The CDR3 has 15 amino acids. The CDR3 sequence is CASSPPGADTGELFF. DNA for the CDR3: TGTGCCAGCAGCCCCCCAGGGGCGGACACCGGGGAGCTGTTTTTT.

The rearrangement links TRBV6-2 or TRBV6-3 to TRBJ2-7, with D perhaps matching TRBD2 (5 bases). Looked up from germline, CDR1 is MNHEY and CDR2 is SVGEGT. CDR3 length equals 14 residues. V was shortened by 5 bases and J by 7 bases, with 18 bases between the two germline ends. The CDR3 DNA sequence: TGTGCCAGCAGTCCAACCGCCACGGGAATGGAGCAGTACTTC. This sequence encodes CASSPTATGMEQYF.

V gene TRBV10-3 combines with J gene TRBJ1-4; 9 bases agree with TRBD1. Trimming cost V 8 bases and J 4 bases; bases outside gene matches: 8. In germline, CDR1 is ENHRY, CDR2 SYGVKD. The length of the CDR3 is 15 residues. The CDR3 coding sequence is TGTGCCATCTCCCGGACAGGGGTCAATAATGAAAAACTGTTTTTT. Its protein is CAISRTGVNNEKLFF.

This clone was picked up many times. V and J are TRBV6-5 and TRBJ1-2, with 9 bases aligning to TRBD1. CDR3 length: 13 residues. Germline loops: CDR1 MNHEY, CDR2 SVGAGI. CDR3 DNA: TGTGCAAGCTTACCGGGACAGGGAAGGTCCTACACCTTC. Residues: CASLPGQGRSYTF.

The V and J genes are TRBV7-9 and TRBJ2-2; TRBD2 agrees at 8 bases. Trimming at V came to 3 bases and at J to 6 bases, leaving 6 bases not matched to a gene. CDR1 and CDR2 from the germline V gene are SEHNR and FQNEAQ (reference sequence). The CDR3 sequence is 15 residues long. CDR3: CASSFEAGGPGELFF. CDR3 DNA sequence: TGTGCCAGCAGCTTCGAGGCGGGGGGTCCCGGGGAGCTGTTTTTT. Drawing the rest from reference TRBV7-9 and TRBJ2-2, the complete variable domain is DTGVSQNPRHKITKRGQNVTFRCDPISEHNRLYWYRQTLGQGPEFLTYFQNEAQLEKSRLLSDRFSAERPKGSFSTLEIQRTEQGDSAMYLCASSFEAGGPGELFFGEGSRLTVL.

This clone showed up just once. CDR3 sequence reads: CASSPRTGALTTEAFF. The CDR3 nucleotides are TGTGCCAGCAGCCCGAGGACAGGGGCCTTGACCACTGAAGCTTTCTTT. The V call is TRBV7-2, the J call TRBJ1-1; 9 nucleotides line up with TRBD1. V gave up 5 bases and J gave up 4 bases; unmatched junction bases: 11. This CDR3 spans 16 amino acids. Germline values: CDR1 SGHTA, CDR2 FQGNSA.

This clone appeared a few times. This chain connects TRBV2 to TRBJ2-7; 9 bases are shared with TRBD1. This CDR3 region has 15 residues. The V segment lost 6 bases and the J segment 0 bases; nucleotides outside the gene matches: 6. Germline V gene lookup returns CDR1 SNHLY and CDR2 FYNNEI. CDR3 nucleotide sequence: TGTGCCAGCAGATGGGACAGGGAATACTCCTACGAGCAGTACTTC. Protein product: CASRWDREYSYEQYF.

This chain joins TRBV7-2 and TRBJ2-5; TRBD1 is a possible D gene (6 bases). Germline CDR1 reads SGHTA; CDR2 reads FQGNSA. CDR3 length: 16 residues. V lost 3 bases and J 2 bases, leaving 16 bases between the germline ends. CDR3 residues: CASSLKGHLLQETQYF. The CDR3 coding sequence is TGTGCCAGCAGCTTGAAGGGACACCTACTTCAAGAGACCCAGTACTTC.

V is TRBV7-6 and J is TRBJ1-1; 8 bases match TRBD1. CDR1 is SGHVS, CDR2 FNYEAQ, per germline. Trimming cost V 0 bases and J 2 bases; bases outside gene matches: 11. The CDR3 has 18 amino acids. As DNA, the CDR3 is TGTGCCAGCAGCTTAGCGGGTTGGACAGGGACGGAAAACACTGAAGCTTTCTTT. Its translation is CASSLAGWTGTENTEAFF.

The gene calls are TRBV19 and TRBJ2-7; D might be TRBD1 (6 bases). CDR1 and CDR2 (germline): LNHDA, SQIVND (reference sequence). Trimming left V 5 bases short and J 2 bases short, with 13 bases between. This CDR3 has 14 amino acids. Here the CDR3 reads CASSPGQPPYEQYF. The CDR3 nucleotides are TGTGCCAGTAGTCCCGGACAGCCACCCTACGAGCAGTACTTC. Full variable domain (outside the CDR3, taken from reference TRBV19 and TRBJ2-7): DGGITQSPKYLFRKEGQNVTLSCEQNLNHDAMYWYRQDPGQGLRLIYYSQIVNDFQKGDIAEGYSVSREKKESFPLTVTSAQKNPTAFYLCASSPGQPPYEQYFGPGTRLTVT.

The chain recombines TRBV9 with TRBJ2-2; unclear D gene. CDR3 length: 16 amino acids. V was shortened by 3 bases and J by 0 bases, with 12 bases between the two germline ends. Germline V lookup: CDR1 SGDLS, CDR2 YYNGEE. CDR3 residues: CASSASRVANTGELFF. CDR3 DNA: TGTGCCAGCAGCGCGAGTAGAGTCGCGAACACCGGGGAGCTGTTTTTT.